This T cell receptor (beta chain) came from a study of control samples from healthy donors and cancer patients. Trimming cost V 7 bases and J 1 base, with 13 bases left between them. This CDR3 is built from 14 residues. Germline V gene lookup returns CDR1 MNHEY and CDR2 SMNVEV (reference sequence). The method was immunoSEQ multiplex PCR; TCRdb's version includes in-frame clones alone and lacks a portion of them. The data contain around 250,000 clones, over 75% of them singletons. The sequenced sample was PBMCs. The rearrangement links TRBV27 to TRBJ1-1; D unclear. The receptor's source is a woman aged 55-70 years with lung cancer. CDR3 in amino acids: CASTPFGPNTEAFF. The DNA for the CDR3 is TGTGCCAGCACCCCATTTGGGCCGAACACTGAAGCTTTCTTT.